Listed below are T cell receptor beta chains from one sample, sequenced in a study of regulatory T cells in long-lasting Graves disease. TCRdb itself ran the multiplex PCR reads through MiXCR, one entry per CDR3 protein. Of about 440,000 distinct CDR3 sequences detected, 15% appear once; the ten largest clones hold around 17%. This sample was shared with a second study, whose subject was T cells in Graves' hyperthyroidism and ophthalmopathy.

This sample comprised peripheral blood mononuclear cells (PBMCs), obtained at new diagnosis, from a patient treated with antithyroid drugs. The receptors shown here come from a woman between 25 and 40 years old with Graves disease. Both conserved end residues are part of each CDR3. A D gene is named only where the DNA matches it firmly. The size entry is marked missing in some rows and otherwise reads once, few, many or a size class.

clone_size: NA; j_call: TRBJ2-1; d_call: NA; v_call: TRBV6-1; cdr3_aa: CASSEAGGSYNEQFF; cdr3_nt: TGTGCCAGCAGTGAAGCTGGGGGCTCCTACAATGAGCAGTTCTTC
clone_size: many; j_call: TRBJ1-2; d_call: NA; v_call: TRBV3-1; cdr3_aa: CASSQAGPGGDYGYTF; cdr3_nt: TGTGCCAGCAGCCAAGCGGGTCCGGGTGGGGACTATGGCTACACCTTC
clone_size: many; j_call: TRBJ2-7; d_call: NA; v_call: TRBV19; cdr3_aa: CATTRGREDEQYF; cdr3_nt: TGTGCCACGACCCGGGGAAGAGAGGACGAGCAGTACTTC
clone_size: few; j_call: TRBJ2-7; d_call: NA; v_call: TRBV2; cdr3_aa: CASRERTDSYEQYF; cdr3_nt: TGTGCCAGCAGGGAGAGGACAGATTCCTACGAGCAGTACTTC
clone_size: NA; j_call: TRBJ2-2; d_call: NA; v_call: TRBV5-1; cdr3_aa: CASNRGAVPTGELFF; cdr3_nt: TGCGCCAGCAACCGGGGGGCGGTCCCCACCGGGGAGCTGTTTTTT
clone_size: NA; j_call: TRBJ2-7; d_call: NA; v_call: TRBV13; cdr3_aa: CASSTGKGPYEQYF; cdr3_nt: TGCGCCAGCAGCACCGGCAAGGGTCCTTACGAGCAGTACTTC
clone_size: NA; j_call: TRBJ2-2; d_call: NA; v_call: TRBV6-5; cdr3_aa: CASSYSGLAGELFF; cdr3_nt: TGTGCCAGCAGTTATAGTGGGTTGGCCGGGGAGCTGTTTTTT
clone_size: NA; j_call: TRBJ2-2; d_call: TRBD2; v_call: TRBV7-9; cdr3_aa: CASSPPGLAGEMLFF; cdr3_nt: TGTGCCAGCAGCCCCCCAGGACTAGCGGGAGAAATGTTGTTTTTT
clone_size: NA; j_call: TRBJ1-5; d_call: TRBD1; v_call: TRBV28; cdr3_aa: CASSPYRDRVDQPRHF; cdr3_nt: TGTGCCAGCAGTCCATACCGGGACAGGGTCGATCAGCCCCGGCATTTT
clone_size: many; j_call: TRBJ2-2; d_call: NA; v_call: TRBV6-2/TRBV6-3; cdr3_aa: CASKIGGGPRKTGELFF; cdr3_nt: TGTGCCAGCAAAATAGGCGGAGGGCCTCGTAAAACCGGGGAGCTGTTTTTT
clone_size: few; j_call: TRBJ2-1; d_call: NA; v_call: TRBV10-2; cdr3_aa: CASSDGSAYNEQFF; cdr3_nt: TGCGCCAGCAGTGACGGTAGCGCCTACAATGAGCAGTTCTTC
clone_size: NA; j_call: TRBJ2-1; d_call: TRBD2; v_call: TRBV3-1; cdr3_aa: CASSQRAGGPPYNEQFF; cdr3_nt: TGTGCCAGCAGCCAAAGGGCGGGAGGGCCCCCCTACAATGAGCAGTTCTTC
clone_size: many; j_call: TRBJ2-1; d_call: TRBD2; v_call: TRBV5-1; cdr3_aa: CASSLALGGNEQFF; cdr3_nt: TGCGCCAGCAGCTTGGCCTTGGGGGGGAATGAGCAGTTCTTC
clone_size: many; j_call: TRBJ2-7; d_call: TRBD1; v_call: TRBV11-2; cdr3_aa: CASSPRQGWSYEQYF; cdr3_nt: TGTGCCAGCAGCCCACGACAGGGGTGGTCCTACGAGCAGTACTTC
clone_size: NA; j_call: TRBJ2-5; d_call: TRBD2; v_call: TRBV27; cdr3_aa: CASSPGTSLAETQYF; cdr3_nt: TGTGCCAGCAGTCCCGGGACTAGCTTGGCGGAGACCCAGTACTTC
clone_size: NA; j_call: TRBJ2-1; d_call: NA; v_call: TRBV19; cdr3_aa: CASTGVWNEQFF; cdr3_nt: TGTGCCAGTACCGGGGTTTGGAATGAGCAGTTCTTC
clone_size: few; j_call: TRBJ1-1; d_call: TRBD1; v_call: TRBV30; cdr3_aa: CAWSVTGVQTEAFF; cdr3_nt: TGTGCCTGGAGTGTAACAGGGGTTCAGACTGAAGCTTTCTTT
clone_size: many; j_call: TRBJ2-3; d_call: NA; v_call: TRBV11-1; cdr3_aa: CASSLGSGYTDTQYF; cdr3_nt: TGTGCCAGCAGCTTAGGTAGCGGATACACAGATACGCAGTATTTT
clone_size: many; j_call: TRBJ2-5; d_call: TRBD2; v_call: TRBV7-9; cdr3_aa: CASSLASGSLETQYF; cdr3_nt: TGTGCCAGCAGCTTAGCTAGCGGGAGTTTGGAGACCCAGTACTTC
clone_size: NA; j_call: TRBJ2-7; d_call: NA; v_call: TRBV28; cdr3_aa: CASSQATPDSSYEQYF; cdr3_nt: TGTGCCAGCAGCCAAGCTACCCCGGACAGCTCCTACGAGCAGTACTTC
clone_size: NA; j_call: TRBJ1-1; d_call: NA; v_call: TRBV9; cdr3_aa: CACSSGGTGPWEAFF; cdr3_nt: TGTGCCTGCAGCTCTGGGGGCACCGGGCCCTGGGAAGCTTTCTTT
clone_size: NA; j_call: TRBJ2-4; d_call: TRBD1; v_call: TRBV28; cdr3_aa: CASSYPQGAQSKNIQYF; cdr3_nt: TGTGCCAGCAGTTATCCACAGGGGGCCCAATCCAAAAACATTCAGTACTTC
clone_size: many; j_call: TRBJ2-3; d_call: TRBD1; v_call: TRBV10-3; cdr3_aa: CAISGGADTQYF; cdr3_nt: TGTGCCATATCAGGGGGCGCAGATACGCAGTATTTT
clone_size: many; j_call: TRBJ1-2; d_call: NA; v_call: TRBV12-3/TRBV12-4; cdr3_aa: CASTGSGGGYTF; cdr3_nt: TGTGCCAGCACTGGTTCTGGGGGTGGCTACACCTTC
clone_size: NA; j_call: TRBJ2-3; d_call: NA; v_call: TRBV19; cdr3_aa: CASSIEGTSGGPDTQYF; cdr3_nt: TGTGCCAGTAGTATAGAAGGGACTTCTGGAGGCCCAGATACGCAGTATTTT
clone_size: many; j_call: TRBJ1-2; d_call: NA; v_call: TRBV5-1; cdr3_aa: CASSQTRSSVYGYTF; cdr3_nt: TGCGCCAGCAGCCAGACCCGGTCTTCGGTCTATGGCTACACCTTC
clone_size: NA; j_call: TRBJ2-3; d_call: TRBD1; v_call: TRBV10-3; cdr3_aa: CAISEPIPGQGAIGDTQYF; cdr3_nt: TGTGCCATCAGTGAGCCCATTCCGGGACAGGGGGCTATTGGAGATACGCAGTATTTT
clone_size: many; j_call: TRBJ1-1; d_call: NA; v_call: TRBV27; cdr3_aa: CASRSRLGTNMNTEAFF; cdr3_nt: TGTGCCTCCCGGTCCCGTCTGGGCACGAACATGAACACTGAAGCTTTCTTT
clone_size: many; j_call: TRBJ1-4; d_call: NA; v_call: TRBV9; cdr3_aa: CASSALSGEKLFF; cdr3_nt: TGTGCCAGCAGCGCCCTGTCGGGTGAAAAACTGTTTTTT
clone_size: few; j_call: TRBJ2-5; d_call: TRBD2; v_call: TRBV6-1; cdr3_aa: CATQAGGGETQYF; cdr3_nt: TGTGCCACCCAAGCGGGAGGAGGAGAGACCCAGTACTTC
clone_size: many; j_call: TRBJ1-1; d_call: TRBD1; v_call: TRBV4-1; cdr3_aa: CASSHVRRTGGPNTEAFF; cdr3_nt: TGCGCCAGCAGCCACGTGAGGCGGACAGGGGGGCCGAACACTGAAGCTTTCTTT
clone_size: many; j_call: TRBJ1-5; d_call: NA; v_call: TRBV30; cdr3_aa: CAWGTPNQPQHF; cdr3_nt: TGTGCCTGGGGGACACCGAATCAGCCCCAGCATTTT
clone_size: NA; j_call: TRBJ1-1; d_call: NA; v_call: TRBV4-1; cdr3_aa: CASSQAVRRTANTEAFF; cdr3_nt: TGCGCCAGCAGCCAAGCAGTTAGACGGACAGCGAACACTGAAGCTTTCTTT
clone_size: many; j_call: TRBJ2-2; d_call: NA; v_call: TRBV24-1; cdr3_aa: CATSDWAGMSTGELFF; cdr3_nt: TGTGCCACCAGTGATTGGGCAGGGATGTCCACCGGGGAGCTGTTTTTT
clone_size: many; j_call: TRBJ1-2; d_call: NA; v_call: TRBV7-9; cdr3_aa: CASSSAVGRGYGYTF; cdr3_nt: TGTGCCAGCAGCTCTGCCGTGGGCCGGGGCTATGGCTACACCTTC
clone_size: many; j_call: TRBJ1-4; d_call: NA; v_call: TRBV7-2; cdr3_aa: CASSQGLGSEKLFF; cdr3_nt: TGTGCCAGCAGCCAGGGGCTGGGAAGTGAAAAACTGTTTTTT
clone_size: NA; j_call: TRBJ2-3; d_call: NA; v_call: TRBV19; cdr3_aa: CASSIAEEDTDTQYF; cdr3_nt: TGTGCCAGTAGTATAGCGGAGGAGGACACAGATACGCAGTATTTT
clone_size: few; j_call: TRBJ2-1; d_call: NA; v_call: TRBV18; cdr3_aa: CASSPYSDREAPNEQFF; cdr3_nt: TGTGCCAGCTCACCATATAGTGACAGGGAGGCTCCAAATGAGCAGTTCTTC
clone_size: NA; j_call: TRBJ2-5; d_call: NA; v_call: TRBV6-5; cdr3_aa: CASSYGRVWVDPLETQYF; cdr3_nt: TGTGCCAGCAGTTATGGGAGAGTTTGGGTCGATCCATTGGAGACCCAGTACTTC
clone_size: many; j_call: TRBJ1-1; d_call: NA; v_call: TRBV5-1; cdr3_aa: CASSLSPGAPTEAFF; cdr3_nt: TGCGCCAGCAGCTTGTCCCCCGGGGCCCCGACTGAAGCTTTCTTT
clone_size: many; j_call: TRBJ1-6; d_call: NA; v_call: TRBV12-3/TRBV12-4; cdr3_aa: CASSSRTSPLHF; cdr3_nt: TGTGCCAGCAGTTCCCGCACCTCACCCCTCCACTTT
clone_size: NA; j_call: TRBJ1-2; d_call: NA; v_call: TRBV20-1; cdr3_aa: CRPGQGSYGYTF; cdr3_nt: TGCAGGCCGGGGCAGGGGTCCTATGGCTACACCTTC
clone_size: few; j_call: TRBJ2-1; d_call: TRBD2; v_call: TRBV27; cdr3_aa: CASSPRLAGDREQFF; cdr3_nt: TGTGCCAGCAGTCCTCGACTAGCGGGAGATAGGGAGCAGTTCTTC
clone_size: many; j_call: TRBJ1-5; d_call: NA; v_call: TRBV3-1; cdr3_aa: CASSQGHHYSNQPQHF; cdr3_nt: TGTGCCAGCAGCCAGGGACACCACTATAGCAATCAGCCCCAGCATTTT
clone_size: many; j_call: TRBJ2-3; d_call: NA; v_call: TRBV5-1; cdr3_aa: CASSPAGGSTDTQYF; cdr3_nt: TGTGCCAGCAGCCCAGCTGGGGGGAGCACAGATACGCAGTATTTT
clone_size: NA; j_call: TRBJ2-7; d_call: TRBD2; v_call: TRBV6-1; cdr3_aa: CASSQTGLAGEQYF; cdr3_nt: TGTGCCAGCAGCCAAACGGGACTAGCCGGCGAGCAGTACTTC
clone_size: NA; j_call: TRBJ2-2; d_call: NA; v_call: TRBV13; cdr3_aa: CASSSPGKTNTGELFF; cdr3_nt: TGTGCCAGCAGCTCCCCGGGCAAAACGAACACCGGGGAGCTGTTTTTT
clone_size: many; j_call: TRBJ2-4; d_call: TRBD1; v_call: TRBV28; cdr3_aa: CASSIRDRPKNIQYF; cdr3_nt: TGTGCCAGCAGTATCCGGGACAGACCCAAAAACATTCAGTACTTC
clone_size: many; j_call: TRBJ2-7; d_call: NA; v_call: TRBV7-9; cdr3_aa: CASSFYPYEQYF; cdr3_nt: TGTGCCAGCAGCTTCTACCCCTACGAGCAGTACTTC
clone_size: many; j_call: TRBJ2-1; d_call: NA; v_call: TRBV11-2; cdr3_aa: CASSSLRASYNEQFF; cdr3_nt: TGTGCCAGCAGCTCACTTCGGGCCTCATACAATGAGCAGTTCTTC
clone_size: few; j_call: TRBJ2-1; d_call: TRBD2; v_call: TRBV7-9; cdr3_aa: CASSFPLAGEVNEQFF; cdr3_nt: TGTGCCAGCAGCTTCCCACTAGCGGGAGAGGTCAATGAGCAGTTCTTC
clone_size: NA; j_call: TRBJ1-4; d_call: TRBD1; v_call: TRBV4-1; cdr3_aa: CASSRPGQGARVFF; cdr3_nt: TGCGCCAGCAGCCGACCGGGACAGGGGGCGCGGGTGTTTTTT
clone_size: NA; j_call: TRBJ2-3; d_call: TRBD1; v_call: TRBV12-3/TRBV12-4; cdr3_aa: CASSANSRGKFTQYF; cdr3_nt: TGTGCCAGCAGTGCTAACAGCAGGGGGAAGTTCACGCAGTATTTT
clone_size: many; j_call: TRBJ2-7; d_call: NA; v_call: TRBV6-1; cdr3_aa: CASSEVRAYEQYF; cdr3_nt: TGTGCCAGCAGTGAAGTCAGAGCCTACGAGCAGTACTTC